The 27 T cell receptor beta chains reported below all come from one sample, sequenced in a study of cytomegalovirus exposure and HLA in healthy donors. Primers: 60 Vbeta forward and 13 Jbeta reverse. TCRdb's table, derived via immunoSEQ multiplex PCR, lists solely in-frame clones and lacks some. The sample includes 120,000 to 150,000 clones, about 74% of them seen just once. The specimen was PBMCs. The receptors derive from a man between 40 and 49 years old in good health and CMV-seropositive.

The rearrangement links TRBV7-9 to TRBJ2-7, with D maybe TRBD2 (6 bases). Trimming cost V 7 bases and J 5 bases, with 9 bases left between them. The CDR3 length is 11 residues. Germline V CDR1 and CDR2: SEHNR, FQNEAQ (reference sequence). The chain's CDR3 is CASKEGDEQYF. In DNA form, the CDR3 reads TGTGCCAGCAAGGAGGGTGACGAGCAGTACTTC. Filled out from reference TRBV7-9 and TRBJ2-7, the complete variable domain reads DTGVSQNPRHKITKRGQNVTFRCDPISEHNRLYWYRQTLGQGPEFLTYFQNEAQLEKSRLLSDRFSAERPKGSFSTLEIQRTEQGDSAMYLCASKEGDEQYFGPGTRLTVT.

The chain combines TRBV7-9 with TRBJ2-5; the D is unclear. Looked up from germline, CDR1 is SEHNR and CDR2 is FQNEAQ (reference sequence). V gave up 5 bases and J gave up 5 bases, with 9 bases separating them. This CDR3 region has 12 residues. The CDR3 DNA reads TGTGCCAGCAGCCTTTTAGTTGAGACCCAGTACTTC. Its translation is CASSLLVETQYF.

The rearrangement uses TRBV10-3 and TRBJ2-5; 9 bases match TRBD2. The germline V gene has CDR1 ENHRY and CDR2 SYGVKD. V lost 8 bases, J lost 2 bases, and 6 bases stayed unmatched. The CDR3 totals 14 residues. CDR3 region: CAISKRGVQETQYF. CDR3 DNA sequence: TGTGCCATCTCCAAGCGGGGGGTTCAAGAGACCCAGTACTTC.

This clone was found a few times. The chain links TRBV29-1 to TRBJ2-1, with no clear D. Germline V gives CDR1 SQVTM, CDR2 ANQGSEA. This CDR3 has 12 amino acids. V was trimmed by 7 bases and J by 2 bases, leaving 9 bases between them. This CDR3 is CSAKVAYNEQFF. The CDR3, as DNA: TGCAGCGCTAAAGTTGCCTACAATGAGCAGTTCTTC.

CDR3 region: CASSWGQGQPYGYTF. The CDR3 DNA sequence: TGCGCCAGCAGTTGGGGACAGGGGCAGCCCTATGGCTACACCTTC. The rearrangement links TRBV10-2 to TRBJ1-2; TRBD1 matches at 10 bases. The V and J ends lost 5 bases and 4 bases, in that order; junction bases with no gene match: 7. CDR3 length: 15 residues. Germline V gene sequence: CDR1 WSHSY, CDR2 SAAADI.

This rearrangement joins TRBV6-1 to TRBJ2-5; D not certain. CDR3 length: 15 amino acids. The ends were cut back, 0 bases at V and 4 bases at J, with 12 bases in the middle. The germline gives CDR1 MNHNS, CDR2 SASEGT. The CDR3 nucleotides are TGTGCCAGCAGTGAAGCGCTACGGCCGGGAGAGACCCAGTACTTC. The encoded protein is CASSEALRPGETQYF.

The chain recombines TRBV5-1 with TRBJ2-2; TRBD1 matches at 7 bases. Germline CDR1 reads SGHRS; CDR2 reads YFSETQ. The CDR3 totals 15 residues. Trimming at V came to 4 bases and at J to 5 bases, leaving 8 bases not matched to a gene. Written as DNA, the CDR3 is TGCGCCAGCAGCCCCGGGACAGAGGGGACCGGGGAGCTGTTTTTT. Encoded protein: CASSPGTEGTGELFF.

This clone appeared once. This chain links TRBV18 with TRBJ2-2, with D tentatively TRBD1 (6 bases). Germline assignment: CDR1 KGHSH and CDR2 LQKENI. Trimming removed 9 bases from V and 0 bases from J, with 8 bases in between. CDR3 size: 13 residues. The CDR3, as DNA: TGTGCCAGTCCAGGGGCGAACACCGGGGAGCTGTTTTTT. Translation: CASPGANTGELFF.

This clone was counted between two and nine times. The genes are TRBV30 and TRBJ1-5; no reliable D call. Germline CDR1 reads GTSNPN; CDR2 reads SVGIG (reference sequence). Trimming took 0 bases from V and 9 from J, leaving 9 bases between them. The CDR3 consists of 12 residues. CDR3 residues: CAWSVGPTPQHF. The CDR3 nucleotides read TGTGCCTGGAGTGTTGGGCCCACGCCCCAGCATTTT.

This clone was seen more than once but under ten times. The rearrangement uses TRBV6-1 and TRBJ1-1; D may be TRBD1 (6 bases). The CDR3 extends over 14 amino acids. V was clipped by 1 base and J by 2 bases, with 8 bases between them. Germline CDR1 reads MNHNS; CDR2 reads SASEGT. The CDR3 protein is CASSEVGANTEAFF. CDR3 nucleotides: TGTGCCAGCAGTGAAGTGGGGGCTAACACTGAAGCTTTCTTT.

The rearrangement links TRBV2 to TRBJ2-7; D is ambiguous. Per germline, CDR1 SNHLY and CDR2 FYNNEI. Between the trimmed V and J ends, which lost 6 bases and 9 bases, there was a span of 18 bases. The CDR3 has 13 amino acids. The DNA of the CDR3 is TGTGCCAGCAGGATAGAACCCAGAGGTCTGCAGTACTTC. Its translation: CASRIEPRGLQYF. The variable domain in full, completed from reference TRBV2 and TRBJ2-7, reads EPEVTQTPSHQVTQMGQEVILRCVPISNHLYFYWYRQILGQKVEFLVSFYNNEISEKSEIFDDQFSVERPDGSNFTLKIRSTKLEDSAMYFCASRIEPRGLQYFGPGTRLTVT.

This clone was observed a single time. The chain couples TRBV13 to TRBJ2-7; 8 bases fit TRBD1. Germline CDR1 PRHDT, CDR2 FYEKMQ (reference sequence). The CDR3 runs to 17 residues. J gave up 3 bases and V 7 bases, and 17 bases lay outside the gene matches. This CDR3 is CASTPYLFGTGNYEQYF. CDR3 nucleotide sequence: TGTGCCAGCACCCCTTATCTCTTCGGGACAGGAAACTACGAGCAGTACTTC. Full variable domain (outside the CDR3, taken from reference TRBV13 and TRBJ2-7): AAGVIQSPRHLIKEKRETATLKCYPIPRHDTVYWYQQGPGQDPQFLISFYEKMQSDKGSIPDRFSAQQFSDYHSELNMSSLELGDSALYFCASTPYLFGTGNYEQYFGPGTRLTVT.

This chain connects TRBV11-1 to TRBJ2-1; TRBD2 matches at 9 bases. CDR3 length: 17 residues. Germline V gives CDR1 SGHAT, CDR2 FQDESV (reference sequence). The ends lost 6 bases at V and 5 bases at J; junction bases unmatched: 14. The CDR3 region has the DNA TGTGCCAGCAGTCGAAACATAGCGGGAGAGCTACACAATGAGCAGTTCTTC. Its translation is CASSRNIAGELHNEQFF.

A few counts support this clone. In nucleotides, the CDR3 is TGTGCCAGCAGCTTAGATGGGGGCGGGGGGCTCGAGCAGTACTTC. Its translation: CASSLDGGGGLEQYF. The chain employs TRBV11-2 and TRBJ2-7; 8 bases line up with TRBD2. Trimming cost V 0 bases and J 6 bases; bases outside gene matches: 7. There are 15 residues in the CDR3. CDR1 and CDR2 (germline): SGHAT, FQNNGV.

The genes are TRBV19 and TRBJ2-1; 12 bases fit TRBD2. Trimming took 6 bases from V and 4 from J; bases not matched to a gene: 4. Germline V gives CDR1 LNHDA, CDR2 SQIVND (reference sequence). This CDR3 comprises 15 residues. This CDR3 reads CASRPGLAGYNEQFF. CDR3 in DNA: TGTGCCAGTAGACCGGGACTAGCGGGTTACAATGAGCAGTTCTTC. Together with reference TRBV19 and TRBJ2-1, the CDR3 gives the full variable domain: DGGITQSPKYLFRKEGQNVTLSCEQNLNHDAMYWYRQDPGQGLRLIYYSQIVNDFQKGDIAEGYSVSREKKESFPLTVTSAQKNPTAFYLCASRPGLAGYNEQFFGPGTRLTVL.

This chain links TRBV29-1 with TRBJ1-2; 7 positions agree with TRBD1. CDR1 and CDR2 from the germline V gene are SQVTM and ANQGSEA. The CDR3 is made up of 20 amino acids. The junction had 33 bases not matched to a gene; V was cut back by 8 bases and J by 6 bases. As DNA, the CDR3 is TGCAGCAATCTCGTCCCGGGACAGTCTTCCGGCGAGGGATGCTACAATGGCTACACCTTC. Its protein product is CSNLVPGQSSGEGCYNGYTF. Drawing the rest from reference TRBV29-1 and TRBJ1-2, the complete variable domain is SAVISQKPSRDICQRGTSLTIQCQVDSQVTMMFWYRQQPGQSLTLIATANQGSEATYESGFVIDKFPISRPNLTFSTLTVSNMSPEDSSIYLCSNLVPGQSSGEGCYNGYTFGSGTRLTVV.

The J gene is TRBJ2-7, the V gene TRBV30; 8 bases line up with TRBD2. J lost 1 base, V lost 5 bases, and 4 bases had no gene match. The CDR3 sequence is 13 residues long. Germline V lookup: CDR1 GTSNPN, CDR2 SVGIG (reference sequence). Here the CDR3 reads CAWERERSYEQYF. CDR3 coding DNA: TGTGCCTGGGAGCGGGAGAGATCCTACGAGCAGTACTTC. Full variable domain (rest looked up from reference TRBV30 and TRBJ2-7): SQTIHQWPATLVQPVGSPLSLECTVEGTSNPNLYWYRQAAGRGLQLLFYSVGIGQISSEVPQNLSASRPQDRQFILSSKKLLLSDSGFYLCAWERERSYEQYFGPGTRLTVT.

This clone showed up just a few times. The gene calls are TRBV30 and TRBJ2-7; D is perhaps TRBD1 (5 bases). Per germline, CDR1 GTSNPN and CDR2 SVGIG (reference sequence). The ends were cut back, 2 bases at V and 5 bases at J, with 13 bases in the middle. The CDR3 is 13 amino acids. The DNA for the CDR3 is TGTGCCTGGAGTACTCAACCAGGGAACGAGCAGTACTTC. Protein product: CAWSTQPGNEQYF.

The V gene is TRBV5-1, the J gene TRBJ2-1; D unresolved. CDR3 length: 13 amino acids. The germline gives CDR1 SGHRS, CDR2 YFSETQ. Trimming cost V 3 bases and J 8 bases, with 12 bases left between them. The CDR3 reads CASSSGWADEQFF. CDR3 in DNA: TGCGCCAGCAGCTCAGGCTGGGCCGATGAGCAGTTCTTC.

The CDR3 bases are TGCGCCAGCAGCCAAAGCGGCGAGGGAGAGACCCAGTACTTC. This sequence encodes CASSQSGEGETQYF. The rearrangement links TRBV4-1 to TRBJ2-5, with D possibly being TRBD2 (5 bases). Germline CDR1 MGHRA, CDR2 YSYEKL. The CDR3 runs 14 residues. The V end was cut by 2 bases, the J end by 4 bases, with 11 bases between.

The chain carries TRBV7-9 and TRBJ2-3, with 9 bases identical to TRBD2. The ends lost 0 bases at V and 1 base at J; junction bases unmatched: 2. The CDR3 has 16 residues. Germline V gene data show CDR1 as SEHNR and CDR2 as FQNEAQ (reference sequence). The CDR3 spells CASSLAGGGGTDTQYF. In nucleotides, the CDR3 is TGTGCCAGCAGCTTAGCCGGCGGGGGGGGCACAGATACGCAGTATTTT. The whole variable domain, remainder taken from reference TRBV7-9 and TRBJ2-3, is DTGVSQNPRHKITKRGQNVTFRCDPISEHNRLYWYRQTLGQGPEFLTYFQNEAQLEKSRLLSDRFSAERPKGSFSTLEIQRTEQGDSAMYLCASSLAGGGGTDTQYFGPGTRLTVL.

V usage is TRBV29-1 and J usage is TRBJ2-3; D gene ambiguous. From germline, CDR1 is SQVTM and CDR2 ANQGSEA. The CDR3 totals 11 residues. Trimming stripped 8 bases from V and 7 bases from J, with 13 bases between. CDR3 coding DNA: TGCAGCTTAACAGTATCCAATACGCAGTATTTT. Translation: CSLTVSNTQYF.

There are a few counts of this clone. CDR3 nucleotide sequence: TGTGCCAGTAGCGTAACGACAGGGAGATCGAATGAGCAGTTCTTC. Translation: CASSVTTGRSNEQFF. This rearrangement joins TRBV19 to TRBJ2-1; 7 nucleotides match TRBD1. Per the germline V gene, CDR1 is LNHDA and CDR2 is SQIVND (reference sequence). J lost 7 bases, V lost 6 bases, and 12 bases had no gene match. The CDR3 contains 15 residues.

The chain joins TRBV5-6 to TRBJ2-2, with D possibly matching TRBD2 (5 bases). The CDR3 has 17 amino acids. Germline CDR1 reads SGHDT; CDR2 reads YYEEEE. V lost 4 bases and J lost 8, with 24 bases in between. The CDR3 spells CASSAFSRDYVLGELFF. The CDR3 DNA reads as TGTGCCAGCAGCGCCTTTTCCAGAGACTACGTGTTGGGGGAGCTGTTTTTT.

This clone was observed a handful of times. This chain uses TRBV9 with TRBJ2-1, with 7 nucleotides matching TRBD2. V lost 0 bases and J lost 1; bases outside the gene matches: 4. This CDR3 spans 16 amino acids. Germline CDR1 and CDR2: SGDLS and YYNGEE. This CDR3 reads CASSVGSGKSYNEQFF. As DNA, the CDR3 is TGTGCCAGCAGCGTAGGGAGCGGGAAATCCTACAATGAGCAGTTCTTC. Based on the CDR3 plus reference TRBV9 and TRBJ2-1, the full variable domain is DSGVTQTPKHLITATGQRVTLRCSPRSGDLSVYWYQQSLDQGLQFLIQYYNGEERAKGNILERFSAQQFPDLHSELNLSSLELGDSALYFCASSVGSGKSYNEQFFGPGTRLTVL.

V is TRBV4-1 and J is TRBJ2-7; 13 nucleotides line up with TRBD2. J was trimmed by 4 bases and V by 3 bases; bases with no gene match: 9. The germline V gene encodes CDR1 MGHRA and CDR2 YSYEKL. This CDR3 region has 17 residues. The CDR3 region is CASSHLTGTSGTYEQYF. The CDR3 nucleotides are TGCGCCAGCAGCCACCTGACCGGGACTAGCGGGACTTACGAGCAGTACTTC.

The CDR3 region is CASSRTGVGQNIQYF. The CDR3 nucleotides are TGTGCCAGCAGCCGGACAGGGGTTGGTCAAAACATTCAGTACTTC. V usage is TRBV28 and J usage is TRBJ2-4, with 9 bases identical to TRBD1. From germline, CDR1 is MDHEN and CDR2 SYDVKM. The CDR3 length is 15 residues. J was trimmed by 5 bases and V by 6 bases; bases with no gene match: 8.